This T cell receptor (beta chain) was retrieved from a study of cytomegalovirus exposure and HLA in healthy donors. Whole-study context: Of some 410 genotyped donors, 81% grouped in the Caucasian-associated ancestry cluster. Notes on the study in general: Near-uniform donor sequencing depth was presumed by presence/absence analyses. CMV serostatus stood as the only immune exposure information on hand. Cytomegalovirus association was listed for 150 to 200 TCR beta chains.

Germline trimming cut 4 bases from V and 5 bases from J; bases unmatched to any gene: 10. Germline lookup yields CDR1 SGHKS and CDR2 YYEKEE (reference sequence). The CDR3 runs 15 residues. PCR used 60 Vbeta primers and 13 Jbeta primers. TCRdb's table, derived via immunoSEQ multiplex PCR, lists solely in-frame clones and lacks some. The table shows some 170,000 clones, with approximately 77% occurring only once. A note on this clone: Its antigen is unidentified.

The chain has TRBV5-5 and TRBJ2-7; 9 bases agree with TRBD1. The specimen was PBMCs. This clonotype was sampled from a man aged 25-45 years in good health and CMV-seropositive. The CDR3 here is CASSRGTGFGDEQYF. For the CDR3, the DNA is TGTGCCAGCAGCCGCGGGACAGGGTTCGGCGACGAGCAGTACTTC.